One and the same sample provided the 28 T cell receptor beta chains below, sequenced in a study of beta chain features in type 1 diabetes. The investigators reverse transcribed all of the isolated RNA, so they sequenced expressed TCRB transcripts. TCRdb's table, derived via immunoSEQ multiplex PCR, lists solely in-frame clones and lacks some. This table holds about 470,000 clones, 25% to 35% found once. Material for sequencing was naive CD4+ T cells from blood. Receptors originate from a man between 18 and 35 years old in good health.

The rearrangement joins TRBV29-1 to TRBJ2-3; TRBD2 agrees at 16 bases. Germline loops: CDR1 SQVTM, CDR2 ANQGSEA. The CDR3 has 18 amino acids. After removal of 5 bases from V and 2 bases from J, the junction contained 10 bases not matched to a gene. The CDR3 sequence: CSVPPGLAGGPTTDTQYF. Here the CDR3 DNA reads TGCAGCGTTCCCCCGGGACTAGCGGGAGGGCCAACCACAGATACGCAGTATTTT.

The chain recombines TRBV30 with TRBJ1-6; D is ambiguous. The V end was cut by 3 bases, the J end by 13 bases, with 13 bases between. The length of the CDR3 is 12 residues. Germline assignment: CDR1 GTSNPN and CDR2 SVGIG (reference sequence). CDR3 nucleotides: TGTGCCTGGAGGACCCCTAGGTTGCCCCTCCACTTT. Translated, it gives CAWRTPRLPLHF.

The sample holds a few counts of this clone. CDR3 amino acids: CASSLFGVASGRWNEQFF. CDR3 nucleotide sequence: TGTGCCAGCAGCTTATTTGGTGTCGCTAGCGGGAGATGGAATGAGCAGTTCTTC. This chain connects TRBV5-6 to TRBJ2-1; 10 nucleotides line up with TRBD2. In germline, CDR1 is SGHDT, CDR2 YYEEEE. V shed 2 bases and J 7 bases; nucleotides not matched to a gene: 15. This CDR3 has 18 amino acids.

The chain is built from TRBV4-2 and TRBJ2-3; D call uncertain. This CDR3 region has 18 residues. Trimming left V 1 base short and J 1 base short, with 18 bases between. CDR1 is LGHNA, CDR2 YNFKEQ, per germline. In DNA, the CDR3 is TGTGCCAGCAGCCAAGGGCCCCTTGGGCAGGCTCGCACAGATACGCAGTATTTT. Protein sequence: CASSQGPLGQARTDTQYF.

The chain joins TRBV11-2 to TRBJ2-5, with D uncertain. V shed 0 bases and J shed 1 base, with 9 bases lying between them. The CDR3 has 15 amino acids. CDR1 and CDR2 from the germline V gene are SGHAT and FQNNGV. The CDR3 DNA follows: TGTGCCAGCAGCTTAGAGTGGGAATCCCAAGAGACCCAGTACTTC. Its translation is CASSLEWESQETQYF. Variable domain in full (rest from reference TRBV11-2 and TRBJ2-5): EAGVAQSPRYKIIEKRQSVAFWCNPISGHATLYWYQQILGQGPKLLIQFQNNGVVDDSQLPKDRFSAERLKGVDSTLKIQPAKLEDSAVYLCASSLEWESQETQYFGPGTRLLVL.

V gene TRBV18 combines with J gene TRBJ2-1, with 9 nucleotides matching TRBD2. V shed 3 bases and J 5 bases; nucleotides not matched to a gene: 5. Germline CDR1 is KGHSH and CDR2 is LQKENI. The CDR3 is 15 amino acids. CDR3 bases: TGTGCCAGCTCACCTCCTAGCGGGATCAACAATGAGCAGTTCTTC. Residues: CASSPPSGINNEQFF. Full variable domain (outside the CDR3, taken from reference TRBV18 and TRBJ2-1): NAGVMQNPRHLVRRRGQEARLRCSPMKGHSHVYWYRQLPEEGLKFMVYLQKENIIDESGMPKERFSAEFPKEGPSILRIQQVVRGDSAAYFCASSPPSGINNEQFFGPGTRLTVL.

V usage is TRBV27 and J usage is TRBJ1-1; D is unresolved. The V gene lost 2 bases and the J gene lost 1 base, with 14 bases spanning the gap. This CDR3 is built from 16 residues. Germline V gives CDR1 MNHEY, CDR2 SMNVEV (reference sequence). The CDR3 DNA reads TGTGCCAGCAGTTTAATTTCGGGCATATCGAACACTGAAGCTTTCTTT. Encoded protein: CASSLISGISNTEAFF.

This clone turned up a few times. This rearrangement joins TRBV7-2 to TRBJ1-1; weak D call: TRBD1 (5 bases). The CDR3 runs 14 residues. V was shortened by 6 bases and J by 5 bases, with 16 bases between the two germline ends. CDR1 and CDR2 (germline): SGHTA, FQGNSA. The CDR3, as DNA: TGTGCCAGCAGTCTCCGGGACGGTGGGACTGAAGCTTTCTTT. Encoded protein: CASSLRDGGTEAFF.

This clone was detected only a few times. This sample includes further DNA sequences coding for the same CDR3. The V gene is TRBV19, the J gene TRBJ2-6; no reliable D call. V dropped 4 bases and J dropped 1 base, with 5 bases sitting between them. This CDR3 contains 14 residues. Per germline, CDR1 LNHDA and CDR2 SQIVND (reference sequence). The CDR3 loop reads CASSTDSGANVLTF. The CDR3 DNA reads as TGTGCCAGTAGTACAGATTCTGGGGCCAACGTCCTGACTTTC.

This clone has a handful of counts. The V gene is TRBV21-1, the J gene TRBJ2-3; TRBD1 reflects the table's D call only, with no check against the DNA. TRBV21-1 is a pseudogene. The CDR3 extends over 15 amino acids. Here the CDR3 reads CASSKAGTGEDTQYF. The CDR3, as DNA: TGTGCCAGCAGCAAAGCCGGGACAGGGGAAGATACGCAGTATTTT.

The chain couples TRBV20-1 to TRBJ2-5, with no clear D. The V end lost 5 bases, the J end lost 5 bases, and 3 bases lay between the germline ends. The CDR3 sequence is 9 residues long. The germline CDR1 and CDR2 sequences are DFQATT and SNEGSKA (reference sequence). The CDR3 region is CSAQETQYF. The CDR3 nucleotides read TGCAGTGCTCAGGAGACCCAGTACTTC.

The chain couples TRBV7-9 to TRBJ2-3, with TRBD1 matching over 7 bases. Germline-derived CDR1 and CDR2 are SEHNR and FQNEAQ (reference sequence). The J segment lost 5 bases and the V segment lost 6 bases, leaving 8 bases of the junction unmatched. This CDR3 comprises 14 residues. DNA for the CDR3: TGTGCCAGCAGTTCGCAGGGGGTAGGAGATACGCAGTATTTT. Its protein is CASSSQGVGDTQYF.

This clone came up a few times. V gene TRBV28 combines with J gene TRBJ2-7, with 7 bases matching TRBD1. Per the germline V gene, CDR1 is MDHEN and CDR2 is SYDVKM. CDR3 size: 13 residues. J was trimmed by 2 bases and V by 6 bases; bases with no gene match: 4. The chain's CDR3 is CASRSTGPYEQYF. In nucleotides, the CDR3 is TGTGCCAGCAGATCGACAGGGCCCTACGAGCAGTACTTC.

Turning to this clone: This CDR3 is also generated by other DNA sequences in the sample. The chain has TRBV7-2 and TRBJ1-4; D call uncertain. Trimming cost V 0 bases and J 5 bases, with 7 bases left between them. Germline lookup yields CDR1 SGHTA and CDR2 FQGNSA. This CDR3 comprises 14 residues. CDR3 DNA sequence: TGTGCCAGCAGCTTAGCACGAGGGAATGAAAAACTGTTTTTT. It codes for CASSLARGNEKLFF.

In this sample, this clone turned up a few times. This chain joins TRBV30 and TRBJ2-1, with 8 positions matching TRBD2. This CDR3 has 15 residues. Losses at the gene ends were 0 bases for V and 2 bases for J; bases not matched to a gene: 3. The V gene's germline CDR1 is GTSNPN and CDR2 SVGIG (reference sequence). The DNA for the CDR3 is TGTGCCTGGAGTGTACGGGGGGGAACCTACAATGAGCAGTTCTTC. Translation gives CAWSVRGGTYNEQFF.

This chain joins TRBV9 and TRBJ2-7, with D possibly being TRBD1 or TRBD2 (5 bases each). The CDR3 covers 15 residues. Trimming took 4 bases from V and 0 from J, leaving 14 bases between them. Germline CDR1 is SGDLS and CDR2 is YYNGEE. The CDR3 protein is CASSPQGRPSYEQYF. The CDR3 DNA follows: TGTGCCAGCAGCCCGCAGGGACGGCCCTCCTACGAGCAGTACTTC.

The CDR3 DNA reads TGTGCCTGCCCAGGGGACACCGGGGAGCTGTTTTTT. This translates into CACPGDTGELFF. The rearrangement links TRBV30 to TRBJ2-2; tentative D call: TRBD1 (6 bases). The length of the CDR3 is 12 residues. V was clipped by 6 bases and J by 3 bases, with 8 bases between them. Per the germline V gene, CDR1 is GTSNPN and CDR2 is SVGIG (reference sequence).

A remark on this clone: The sample carries other DNA sequences with the same CDR3. The chain joins TRBV30 to TRBJ2-3; D gene ambiguous. The CDR3 runs to 13 residues. Germline V gene sequence: CDR1 GTSNPN, CDR2 SVGIG (reference sequence). Trimming removed 0 bases from V and 2 bases from J, with 6 bases in between. The CDR3 reads CAWSVLHTDTQYF. The CDR3 nucleotides are TGTGCCTGGAGTGTACTACACACAGATACGCAGTATTTT.

This clone was counted only a few times. V gene TRBV29-1 combines with J gene TRBJ1-2, with D possibly matching TRBD1 (5 bases). V dropped 6 bases and J dropped 7 bases, with 9 bases sitting between them. Germline assignment: CDR1 SQVTM and CDR2 ANQGSEA. This CDR3 contains 10 residues. The CDR3 nucleotides are TGCAGCGTGCAGGGAGGTGGCTACACCTTC. This codes for CSVQGGGYTF.

V and J are TRBV30 and TRBJ2-5; 12 bases fit TRBD2. This CDR3 is built from 19 residues. The ends lost 0 bases at V and 4 bases at J; junction bases unmatched: 15. CDR1 GTSNPN and CDR2 SVGIG come from the germline V gene (reference sequence). The CDR3 DNA is TGTGCCTGGAGTGTACGGGTGCTAGCGGGAGGGCCGGTAGGAGAGACCCAGTACTTC. Translation: CAWSVRVLAGGPVGETQYF.

V usage is TRBV14 and J usage is TRBJ2-5; no clear D. The V gene's germline CDR1 is SGHDN and CDR2 FVKESK. V lost 4 bases and J lost 11, with 14 bases in between. This CDR3 is built from 12 residues. Written as DNA, the CDR3 is TGTGCCAGCAGCCTTACCCCGGCCGGTCAGTACTTC. Its protein is CASSLTPAGQYF.

The chain couples TRBV4-2 to TRBJ2-2; D tentatively reads TRBD1 or TRBD2 (5 bases each). V was clipped by 1 base and J by 6 bases, with 15 bases between them. CDR1 and CDR2 (germline): LGHNA, YNFKEQ. The CDR3 extends over 16 amino acids. The CDR3 is CASSQGLRGDSGELFF. The CDR3 DNA reads TGTGCCAGCAGCCAAGGTCTGAGGGGCGACTCCGGGGAGCTGTTTTTT.

This clone was seen a few times. The rearrangement joins TRBV19 to TRBJ2-2; D gene uncertain. CDR1 LNHDA and CDR2 SQIVND come from the germline V gene (reference sequence). The CDR3 has 13 amino acids. DNA for the CDR3: TGTGTCCACGCGCAGGTGCTCTGCGGGGAGCTGTTTTTT. Protein product: CVHAQVLCGELFF.

The genes are TRBV5-6 and TRBJ2-7; 7 positions match TRBD2. The CDR3 contains 13 residues. With V trimmed by 1 base and J by 4 bases, 2 bases remained unmatched. CDR1 and CDR2 (germline): SGHDT, YYEEEE. DNA of the CDR3: TGTGCCAGCAGCTTGAGGGAGGGTTACGAGCAGTACTTC. Its translation is CASSLREGYEQYF.

V is TRBV29-1 and J is TRBJ2-3, with 11 bases matching TRBD2. The CDR3 contains 14 residues. V lost 5 bases and J lost 4; bases outside the gene matches: 5. Per germline, CDR1 SQVTM and CDR2 ANQGSEA. The CDR3 sequence: CSVPTSGRADTQYF. CDR3 in DNA: TGCAGCGTTCCCACTAGCGGGAGAGCAGATACGCAGTATTTT.

The rearrangement links TRBV30 to TRBJ1-4, with 7 bases aligning to TRBD1. Germline loops: CDR1 GTSNPN, CDR2 SVGIG (reference sequence). Trimming removed 0 bases from V and 8 bases from J; junction bases left unmatched: 6. The CDR3 contains 14 residues. This CDR3 reads CAWSVVRGQEKLFF. The CDR3 DNA reads as TGTGCCTGGAGTGTCGTCAGGGGACAGGAAAAACTGTTTTTT.

In this sample, this clone turned up a few times. The chain recombines TRBV30 with TRBJ2-5; tentatively, D is TRBD1 (5 bases). Trimming removed 5 bases at V and 1 base at J, with 8 bases between. The CDR3 is 12 residues long. Germline CDR1 GTSNPN, CDR2 SVGIG (reference sequence). CDR3 sequence reads: CAWGDSQETQYF. CDR3 bases: TGTGCCTGGGGCGACAGCCAAGAGACCCAGTACTTC.

This chain uses TRBV2 with TRBJ2-7; D not resolved. Per germline, CDR1 SNHLY and CDR2 FYNNEI. V was pared by 8 bases and J by 2 bases, with 13 bases between. The CDR3 consists of 13 residues. CDR3 nucleotides: TGTGCCAGCGGGCCGGGTCTTACCTACGAGCAGTACTTC. Its translation: CASGPGLTYEQYF.